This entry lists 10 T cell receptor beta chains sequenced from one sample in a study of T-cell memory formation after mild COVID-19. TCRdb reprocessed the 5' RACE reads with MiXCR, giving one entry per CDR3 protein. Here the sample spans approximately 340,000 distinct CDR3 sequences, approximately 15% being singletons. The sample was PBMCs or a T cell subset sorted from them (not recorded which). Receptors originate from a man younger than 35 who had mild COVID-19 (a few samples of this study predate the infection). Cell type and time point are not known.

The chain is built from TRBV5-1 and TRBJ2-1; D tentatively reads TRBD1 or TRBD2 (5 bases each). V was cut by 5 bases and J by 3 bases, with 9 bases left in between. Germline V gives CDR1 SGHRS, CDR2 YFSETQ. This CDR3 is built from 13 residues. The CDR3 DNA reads TGCGCCAGCAGTGGGGGTTTCTACAATGAGCAGTTCTTC. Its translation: CASSGGFYNEQFF.

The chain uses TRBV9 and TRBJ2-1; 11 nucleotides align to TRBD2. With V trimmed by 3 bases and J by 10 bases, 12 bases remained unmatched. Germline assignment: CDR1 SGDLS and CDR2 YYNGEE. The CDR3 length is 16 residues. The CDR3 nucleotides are TGTGCCAGCAGCGGCGATCTAGCGGGGGGCGAGCGAGAGCAGTTCTTC. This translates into CASSGDLAGGEREQFF.

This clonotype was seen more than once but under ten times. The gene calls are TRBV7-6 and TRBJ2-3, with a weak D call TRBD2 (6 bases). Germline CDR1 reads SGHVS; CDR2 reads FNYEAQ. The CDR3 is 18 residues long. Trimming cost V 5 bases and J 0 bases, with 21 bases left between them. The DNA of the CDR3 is TGTGCCAGCAGCCTCGGCGGGCGGGGATCCTTTAGCACAGATACGCAGTATTTT. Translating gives CASSLGGRGSFSTDTQYF.

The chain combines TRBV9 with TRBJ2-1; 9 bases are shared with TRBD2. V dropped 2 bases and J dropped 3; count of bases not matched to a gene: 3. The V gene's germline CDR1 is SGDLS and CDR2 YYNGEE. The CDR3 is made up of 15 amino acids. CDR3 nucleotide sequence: TGTGCCAGCAGCGTGGGCGGGGGGGTCTACAATGAGCAGTTCTTC. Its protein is CASSVGGGVYNEQFF. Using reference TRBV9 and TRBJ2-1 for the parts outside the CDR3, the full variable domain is DSGVTQTPKHLITATGQRVTLRCSPRSGDLSVYWYQQSLDQGLQFLIQYYNGEERAKGNILERFSAQQFPDLHSELNLSSLELGDSALYFCASSVGGGVYNEQFFGPGTRLTVL.

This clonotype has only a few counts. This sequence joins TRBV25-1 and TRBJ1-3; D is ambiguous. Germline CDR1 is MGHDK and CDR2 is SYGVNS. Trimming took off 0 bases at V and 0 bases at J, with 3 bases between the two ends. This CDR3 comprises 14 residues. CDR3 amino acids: CASSEYSSGNTIYF. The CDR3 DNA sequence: TGTGCCAGCAGTGAATACAGCTCTGGAAACACCATATATTTT.

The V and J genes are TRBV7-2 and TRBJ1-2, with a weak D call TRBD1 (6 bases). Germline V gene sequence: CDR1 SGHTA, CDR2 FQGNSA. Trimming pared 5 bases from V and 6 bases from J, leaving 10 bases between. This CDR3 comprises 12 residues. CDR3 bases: TGTGCCAGCAGCAGAGGACAGAATGGCTACACCTTC. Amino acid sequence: CASSRGQNGYTF.

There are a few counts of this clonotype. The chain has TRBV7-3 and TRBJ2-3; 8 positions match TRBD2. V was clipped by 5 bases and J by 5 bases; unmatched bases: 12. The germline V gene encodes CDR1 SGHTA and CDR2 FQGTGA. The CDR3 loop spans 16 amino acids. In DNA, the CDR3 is TGTGCCAGCAGCCCGTCCAGCGGGGGATTGGGAGATACGCAGTATTTT. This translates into CASSPSSGGLGDTQYF.

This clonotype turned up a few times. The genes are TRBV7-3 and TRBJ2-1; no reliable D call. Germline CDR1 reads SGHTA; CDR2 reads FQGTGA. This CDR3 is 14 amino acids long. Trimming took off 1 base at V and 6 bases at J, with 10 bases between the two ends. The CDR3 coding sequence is TGTGCCAGCAGCTTAAGTTCCGGTTCCAATGAGCAGTTCTTC. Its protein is CASSLSSGSNEQFF. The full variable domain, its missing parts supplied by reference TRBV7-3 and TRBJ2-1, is GAGVSQTPSNKVTEKGKYVELRCDPISGHTALYWYRQSLGQGPEFLIYFQGTGAADDSGLPNDRFFAVRPEGSVSTLKIQRTERGDSAVYLCASSLSSGSNEQFFGPGTRLTVL.

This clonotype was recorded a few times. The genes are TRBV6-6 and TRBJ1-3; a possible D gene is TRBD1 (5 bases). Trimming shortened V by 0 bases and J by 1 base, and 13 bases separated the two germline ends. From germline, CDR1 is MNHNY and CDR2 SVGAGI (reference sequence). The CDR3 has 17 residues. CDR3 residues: CASSYSGLGGSGNTIYF. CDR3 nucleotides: TGTGCCAGCAGTTACTCGGGGCTGGGGGGGTCTGGAAACACCATATATTTT.

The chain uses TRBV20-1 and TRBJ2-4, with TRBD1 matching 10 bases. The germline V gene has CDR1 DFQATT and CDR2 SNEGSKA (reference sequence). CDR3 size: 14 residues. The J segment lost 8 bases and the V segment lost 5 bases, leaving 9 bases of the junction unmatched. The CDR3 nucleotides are TGCAGTGCTCCTAACCCCGGGACAGGGGACATTCAGTACTTC. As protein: CSAPNPGTGDIQYF.